These T cell receptor beta chains were read from a single sample in a study of blood T cell repertoires in COVID-19. Clones were read by immunoSEQ multiplex PCR, and TCRdb kept only the in-frame ones, dropping some. The top ten clones hold more than 10% of a sample with over 200,000 clones, around 90% of them seen once. The sample comprised PBMCs or T cells enriched from blood (not recorded which). The source of these receptors is a man aged 25-45 years who had recovered from COVID-19. CDR3s include the opening cysteine and the closing phenylalanine or tryptophan. The D gene is left open where the match is weak.

j_call d_call v_call cdr3_aa
TRBJ2-2 TRBD2 TRBV28 CATRPGGMNTGELFF
TRBJ2-7 - TRBV19 CASSGDTLYEQYF
TRBJ2-2 TRBD2 TRBV18 CASSLKTSGSQSTGELFF
TRBJ1-1 - TRBV5-6 CASSSLGVAEAFF
TRBJ2-1 TRBD2 TRBV11-2 CASSSNSGSRYNEQFF
TRBJ2-7 - TRBV5-1 CASKNTIGITYEQYF
TRBJ1-2 TRBD1 TRBV28 CASSLGGQGSYGYTF
TRBJ2-7 TRBD1 TRBV4-1 CASSPLRGRGYEQYF
TRBJ1-5 TRBD1 TRBV6-5 CASRPTGGGQPQHF
TRBJ2-5 TRBD1 TRBV10-2 CASRVGQVETQYF
TRBJ1-2 - TRBV12-3/TRBV12-4 CASSPSGSGYTF
TRBJ1-5 TRBD1 TRBV2 CASSEDRGDVFWHF
TRBJ2-7 TRBD2 TRBV28 CASGGGPPDEQYF
TRBJ2-7 TRBD2 TRBV2 CASEGGNEQYF
TRBJ1-4 TRBD1 TRBV18 CASSPWDRGNEKLFF
TRBJ2-1 TRBD2 TRBV11-1 CASSLGLAGAGEQFF
TRBJ2-3 - TRBV30 CAFSNLDPGAQYF
TRBJ1-2 - TRBV28 CASSIGENYGYTF
TRBJ2-7 - TRBV18 CASSGAGALMGHEQYF
TRBJ2-4 TRBD1 TRBV19 CASSPQGQGGNIQYF